This T cell receptor beta chain appears in the sequencing data of a study of read filtering for tumor transcriptome and immune sequencing. In the study overall: Transcriptome libraries were built from DNase-treated RNA.

From approximately 430 ng of RNA, a library with molecular barcoded alpha/delta and beta/gamma adaptors was made. TCRdb fed the reads into MiXCR, producing one record per CDR3 protein. This sample has more than 55,000 distinct CDR3 sequences; approximately 18% occur once, and the top ten carry roughly 11%. Many counts were recorded for this clonotype. The CDR3 consists of 14 residues. In germline, CDR1 is MNHNS, CDR2 SASEGT. With 2 bases removed from V and 3 bases from J, the gap between germline ends came to 8 bases. This sequence was found in a donor aged 40 or over with multiple myeloma. V usage is TRBV6-1 and J usage is TRBJ1-5, with no clear D. Sequenced: a population of CD138-negative cells sorted from bone marrow. The CDR3 reads CASSELTDNQPQHF. The CDR3 DNA follows: TGTGCCAGCAGTGAACTCACAGACAATCAGCCCCAGCATTTT.